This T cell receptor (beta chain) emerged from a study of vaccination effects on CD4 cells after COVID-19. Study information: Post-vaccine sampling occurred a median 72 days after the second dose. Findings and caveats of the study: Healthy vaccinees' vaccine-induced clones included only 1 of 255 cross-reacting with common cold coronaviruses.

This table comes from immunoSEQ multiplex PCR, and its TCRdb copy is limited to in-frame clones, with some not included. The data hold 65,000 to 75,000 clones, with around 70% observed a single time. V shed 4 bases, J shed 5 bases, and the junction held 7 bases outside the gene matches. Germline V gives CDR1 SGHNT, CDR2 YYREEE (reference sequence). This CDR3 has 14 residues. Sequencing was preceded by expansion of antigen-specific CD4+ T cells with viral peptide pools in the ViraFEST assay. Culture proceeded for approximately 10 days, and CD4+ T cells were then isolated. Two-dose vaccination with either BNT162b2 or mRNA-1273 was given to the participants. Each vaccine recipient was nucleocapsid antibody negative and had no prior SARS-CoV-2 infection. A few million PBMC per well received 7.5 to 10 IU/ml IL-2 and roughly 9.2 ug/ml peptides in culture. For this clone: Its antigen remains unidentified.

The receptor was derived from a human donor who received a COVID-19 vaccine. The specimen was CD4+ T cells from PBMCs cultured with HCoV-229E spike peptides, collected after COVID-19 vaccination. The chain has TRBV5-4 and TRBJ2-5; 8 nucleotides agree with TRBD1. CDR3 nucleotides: TGTGCCAGCAGCACCGGACAGGGTCGGGAGACCCAGTACTTC. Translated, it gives CASSTGQGRETQYF. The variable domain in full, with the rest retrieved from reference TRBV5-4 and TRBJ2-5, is ETGVTQSPTHLIKTRGQQVTLRCSSQSGHNTVSWYQQALGQGPQFIFQYYREEENGRGNFPPRFSGLQFPNYSSELNVNALELDDSALYLCASSTGQGRETQYFGPGTRLLVL.